One and the same sample provided the 24 T cell receptor beta chains below, sequenced in a study of OX40 agonist ivuxolimab in advanced cancers. Library construction relied on the immunoSEQ multiplex PCR assay. Entries here come from immuneACCESS through TCRdb and include only in-frame sequences with V and J called. Some clones fail to appear in such tables; in the studies checked, an unresolved V gene covers under half of the shortfall, and the cause of the remainder is unknown. The sample table lists more than 9,500 clones, 80% of them with a count of one. More than 20% of the sample comes from the top ten. The sequencing used CD4+ or CD8+ T cells sorted from blood, collected in a trial of the OX40 agonist ivuxolimab. Receptors were obtained from an adult with an advanced solid tumor such as melanoma, head and neck, liver or kidney cancer.

The chain employs TRBV4-1 and TRBJ2-7; TRBD1 matches 7 bases. CDR3 length: 15 amino acids. Germline values: CDR1 MGHRA, CDR2 YSYEKL. Trimming cost V 3 bases and J 4 bases; bases outside gene matches: 9. For the CDR3, the DNA is TGCGCCAGCAGCCAGGTAGACAGGGCTGATTACGAGCAGTACTTC. Translating it yields CASSQVDRADYEQYF.

A few counts support this clone. The chain couples TRBV4-3 to TRBJ2-5; D is possibly TRBD2 (5 bases). CDR3 length: 15 residues. V lost 0 bases, J lost 5 bases, and 13 bases lay in between. Looked up from germline, CDR1 is LGHNA and CDR2 is YSLEER. Here the CDR3 DNA reads TGCGCCAGCAGCCAAGACAGCTCCACGGGGGAGACCCAGTACTTC. Translated: CASSQDSSTGETQYF.

This clone ranks as medium-sized (0.01 to 0.1%). The gene calls are TRBV2 and TRBJ2-7, with 11 bases that match TRBD2. This CDR3 has 15 amino acids. V gave up 7 bases and J gave up 4 bases; unmatched junction bases: 9. The germline CDR1 and CDR2 sequences are SNHLY and FYNNEI. CDR3 sequence reads: CASILEGTSGYEQYF. The CDR3 nucleotides are TGTGCCAGCATATTAGAGGGGACTAGCGGATACGAGCAGTACTTC.

The chain uses TRBV28 and TRBJ1-1; the match to TRBD1 covers 10 bases. Per the germline V gene, CDR1 is MDHEN and CDR2 is SYDVKM. J lost 5 bases, V lost 7 bases, and 7 bases had no gene match. This CDR3 has 14 amino acids. CDR3 nucleotide sequence: TGTGCCAGCACCAGACAGGGGGCGCGTACTGAAGCTTTCTTT. As protein: CASTRQGARTEAFF.

This clone appeared a few times. The genes are TRBV27 and TRBJ1-4; D call uncertain. This CDR3 has 16 amino acids. Trimming took off 4 bases at V and 1 base at J, with 13 bases between the two ends. CDR1 is MNHEY and CDR2 is SMNVEV in the germline V gene (reference sequence). The CDR3 loop is CASSSSNTGTNEKLFF. The CDR3 nucleotides read TGTGCCAGCAGTTCGTCGAATACTGGAACTAATGAAAAACTGTTTTTT.

This clone was observed a handful of times. V gene TRBV29-1 combines with J gene TRBJ1-1, with no clear D. V was clipped by 4 bases and J by 3 bases, with 6 bases between them. The length of the CDR3 is 11 residues. Germline V gene sequence: CDR1 SQVTM, CDR2 ANQGSEA. The CDR3, as DNA: TGCAGCGTTGGGAGAGACACTGAAGCTTTCTTT. It is translated as CSVGRDTEAFF.

The chain uses TRBV7-9 and TRBJ1-1, with TRBD1 matching 8 bases. Germline trimming cut 4 bases from V and 7 bases from J; bases unmatched to any gene: 8. Germline CDR1 reads SEHNR; CDR2 reads FQNEAQ (reference sequence). The CDR3 extends over 14 amino acids. The CDR3 sequence: CASSSSDREVEAFF. For the CDR3, the DNA is TGTGCCAGCAGCTCCTCGGACAGGGAGGTTGAAGCTTTCTTT.

This rearrangement joins TRBV6-1 to TRBJ2-7, with 10 bases matching TRBD1. CDR3 length: 13 residues. With 7 bases clipped from V and 5 bases from J, the junction kept 5 bases outside the gene matches. From germline, CDR1 is MNHNS and CDR2 SASEGT. CDR3: CASTTGTGDEQYF. The CDR3 region has the DNA TGTGCCAGCACTACCGGGACAGGGGACGAGCAGTACTTC.

The chain recombines TRBV28 with TRBJ1-6; TRBD1 is a possible D gene (5 bases). CDR1 MDHEN and CDR2 SYDVKM come from the germline V gene. Trimming left V 5 bases short and J 6 bases short, with 17 bases between. This CDR3 region has 16 residues. The CDR3, as DNA: TGTGCCAGCAGTCCCACTACCGACAGCTTTAATTCACCCCTCCACTTT. Protein product: CASSPTTDSFNSPLHF.

This chain connects TRBV14 to TRBJ2-1; the match to TRBD1 covers 11 bases. Germline V gives CDR1 SGHDN, CDR2 FVKESK. Trimming cost V 3 bases and J 5 bases; bases outside gene matches: 6. The CDR3 consists of 16 residues. Written as DNA, the CDR3 is TGTGCCAGCAGCCAGATACCGGGACAGGGGGACAATGAGCAGTTCTTC. This gives the protein CASSQIPGQGDNEQFF.

By share of the sample, this clone is medium-sized. This chain connects TRBV6-1 to TRBJ1-4; D unclear. V dropped 5 bases and J dropped 2 bases, with 9 bases sitting between them. Germline CDR1 and CDR2: MNHNS and SASEGT. This CDR3 has 14 amino acids. The CDR3 DNA reads as TGTGCCAGCAGTTATGGCGAGACTAATGAAAAACTGTTTTTT. Translated, it gives CASSYGETNEKLFF.

The chain uses TRBV28 and TRBJ2-7; 7 bases fit TRBD1. V was clipped by 8 bases and J by 4 bases; unmatched bases: 8. CDR3 size: 13 residues. Germline lookup yields CDR1 MDHEN and CDR2 SYDVKM. The CDR3 sequence: CASVGTESYEQYF. The CDR3 DNA follows: TGTGCCAGCGTCGGGACAGAGAGTTACGAGCAGTACTTC.

The V and J genes are TRBV29-1 and TRBJ2-7, with 8 bases that match TRBD2. This CDR3 region has 13 residues. Germline CDR1 is SQVTM and CDR2 is ANQGSEA. Trimming cost V 3 bases and J 3 bases; bases outside gene matches: 4. CDR3 sequence: CSVETSADYEQYF. The CDR3 nucleotides are TGCAGCGTTGAGACTAGCGCTGACTACGAGCAGTACTTC.

The V gene is TRBV28, the J gene TRBJ2-3, with D perhaps matching TRBD2 (6 bases). The CDR3 consists of 15 residues. Between the trimmed V and J ends, which lost 8 bases and 5 bases, there was a span of 20 bases. Germline V gene data show CDR1 as MDHEN and CDR2 as SYDVKM. The CDR3 bases are TGTGCCAGCCTTACTTACATGGGGGGTGTAGATACGCAGTATTTT. Translating gives CASLTYMGGVDTQYF.

The genes are TRBV9 and TRBJ2-1, with D possibly matching TRBD2 (6 bases). CDR1 is SGDLS and CDR2 is YYNGEE in the germline V gene. The CDR3 consists of 14 residues. V was cut by 2 bases and J by 7 bases, with 13 bases left in between. CDR3 sequence reads: CASSVEGILNEQFF. The CDR3 DNA reads as TGTGCCAGCAGCGTGGAGGGAATCTTAAATGAGCAGTTCTTC.

This sequence joins TRBV10-2 and TRBJ1-1; no definite D call. The CDR3 has 13 residues. CDR1 is WSHSY, CDR2 SAAADI, per germline. V lost 3 bases, J lost 0 bases, and 5 bases lay in between. This CDR3 is CASSDGMNTEAFF. Here the CDR3 DNA reads TGCGCCAGCAGTGACGGGATGAACACTGAAGCTTTCTTT.

This clone has only one observation. This chain connects TRBV2 to TRBJ2-7; D is unresolved. In germline, CDR1 is SNHLY, CDR2 FYNNEI. The CDR3 has 13 residues. With 10 bases removed from V and 2 bases from J, the gap between germline ends came to 15 bases. The CDR3 bases are TGTGCCACCAGGACCGTTGACCCCTACGAGCAGTACTTC. As protein: CATRTVDPYEQYF.

The chain employs TRBV7-2 and TRBJ1-1; 9 nucleotides align to TRBD1. Trimming took 4 bases from V and 0 from J; bases not matched to a gene: 9. The CDR3 covers 17 residues. Germline-derived CDR1 and CDR2 are SGHTA and FQGNSA. The CDR3 DNA follows: TGTGCCAGCAGCTCTGGCCCGGGACAGGGCATGAACACTGAAGCTTTCTTT. Its translation: CASSSGPGQGMNTEAFF.

Judged by abundance, this clone is medium-sized. CDR3 nucleotides: TGTGCCAGCAGTGAGGCTAGCGGGAGCGTACATGAGCAGTTCTTC. Amino acid sequence: CASSEASGSVHEQFF. The V call is TRBV6-4, the J call TRBJ2-1; 10 bases agree with TRBD2. Germline CDR1 reads MRHNA; CDR2 reads SNTAGT. The CDR3 sequence is 15 residues long. Unmatched junction bases numbered 7, after V lost 3 bases and J lost 8 bases.

J is TRBJ2-1 and V is TRBV6-5; D may be TRBD1 (5 bases). This CDR3 is built from 14 residues. V lost 5 bases, J lost 3 bases, and 11 bases lay in between. Germline V gene sequence: CDR1 MNHEY, CDR2 SVGAGI. CDR3 DNA: TGTGCCAGCAGTCCGGACACCATCTACAATGAGCAGTTCTTC. Its protein is CASSPDTIYNEQFF.

The chain links TRBV18 to TRBJ2-7; either TRBD1 or TRBD2 may fit D (5 bases each). Trimming left V 6 bases short and J 6 bases short, with 21 bases between. CDR3 length equals 15 residues. CDR1 and CDR2 (germline): KGHSH, LQKENI. This CDR3 reads CASSLLVAGSSEQYF. CDR3 sequence (DNA): TGTGCCAGCTCCCTTTTAGTTGCAGGGAGTTCCGAGCAGTACTTC.

This chain links TRBV14 with TRBJ1-1; D is ambiguous. Germline CDR1 reads SGHDN; CDR2 reads FVKESK. CDR3 length: 19 amino acids. Trimming cost V 0 bases and J 0 bases, with 20 bases left between them. CDR3 loop: CASSQDLRQIRYLNTEAFF. The CDR3 DNA follows: TGTGCCAGCAGCCAAGATCTTCGGCAGATTAGATATCTGAACACTGAAGCTTTCTTT.

The V gene is TRBV7-9, the J gene TRBJ1-4; a possible D gene is TRBD1 (5 bases). Germline lookup yields CDR1 SEHNR and CDR2 FQNEAQ (reference sequence). This CDR3 has 14 residues. V was shortened by 5 bases and J by 2 bases, with 9 bases between the two germline ends. CDR3 nucleotide sequence: TGTGCCAGCAGCCGGGGGGAGACTAATGAAAAACTGTTTTTT. This codes for CASSRGETNEKLFF.

The chain employs TRBV11-2 and TRBJ2-6; D unclear. The length of the CDR3 is 15 residues. Germline V gene sequence: CDR1 SGHAT, CDR2 FQNNGV. V was clipped by 1 base and J by 2 bases, with 6 bases between them. The CDR3 nucleotides read TGTGCCAGCAGCTTAGGGCAGGCTGGGGCCAACGTCCTGACTTTC. Amino acid sequence: CASSLGQAGANVLTF.